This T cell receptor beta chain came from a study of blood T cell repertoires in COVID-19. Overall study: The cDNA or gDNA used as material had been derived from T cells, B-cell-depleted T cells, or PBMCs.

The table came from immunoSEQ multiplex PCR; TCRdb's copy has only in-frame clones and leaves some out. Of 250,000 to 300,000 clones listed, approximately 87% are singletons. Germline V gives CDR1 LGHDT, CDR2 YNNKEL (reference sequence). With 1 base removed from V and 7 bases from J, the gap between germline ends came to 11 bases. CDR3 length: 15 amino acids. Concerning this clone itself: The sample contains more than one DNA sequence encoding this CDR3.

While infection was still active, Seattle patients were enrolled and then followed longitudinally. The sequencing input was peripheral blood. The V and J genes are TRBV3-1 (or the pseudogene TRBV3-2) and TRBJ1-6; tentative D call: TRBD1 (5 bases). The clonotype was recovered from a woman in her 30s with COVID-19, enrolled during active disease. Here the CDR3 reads CASSQVTGGNSPLHF. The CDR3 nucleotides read TGTGCCAGCAGCCAAGTAACGGGGGGAAATTCACCCCTCCACTTT.